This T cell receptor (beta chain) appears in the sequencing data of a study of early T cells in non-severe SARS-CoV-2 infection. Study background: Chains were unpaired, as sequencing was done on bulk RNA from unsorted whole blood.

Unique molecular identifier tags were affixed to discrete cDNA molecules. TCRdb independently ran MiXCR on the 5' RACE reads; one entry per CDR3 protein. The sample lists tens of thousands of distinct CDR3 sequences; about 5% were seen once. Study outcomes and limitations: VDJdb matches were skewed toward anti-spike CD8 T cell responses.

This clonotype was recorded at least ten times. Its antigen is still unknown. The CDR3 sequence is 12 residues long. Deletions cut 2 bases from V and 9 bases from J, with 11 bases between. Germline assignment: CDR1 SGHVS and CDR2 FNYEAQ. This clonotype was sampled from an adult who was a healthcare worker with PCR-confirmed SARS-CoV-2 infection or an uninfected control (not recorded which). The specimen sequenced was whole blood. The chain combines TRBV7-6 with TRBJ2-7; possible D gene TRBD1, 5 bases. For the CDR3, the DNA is TGTGCCAGCAGCTTATGGCAGGGCGCGCAGTACTTC. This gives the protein CASSLWQGAQYF.